This T cell receptor (beta chain) was recorded in a study of shared clonotypes between healthy human individuals. The CDR3 runs 13 residues. Germline assignment: CDR1 ENHRY and CDR2 SYGVKD. Trimming removed 6 bases from V and 4 bases from J, with 7 bases in between. Produced via immunoSEQ multiplex PCR; TCRdb's table is partial and in-frame only. The sample includes some 1 million clones, under 80% of them seen just once. Notes on this clone: Its antigen remains unknown.

The study's findings and limits: Having only a few donors restricted how much genetic and exposure-history diversity was captured.

The receptor comes from a man in his late teens or twenties in good health. Sequenced: memory CD4+ T cells sorted from blood. Noted subset: CD45RA-negative fraction. This rearrangement joins TRBV10-3 to TRBJ2-6, with D uncertain. CDR3 protein: CAISPGGANVLTF. CDR3 nucleotides: TGTGCCATCAGCCCCGGGGGGGCCAACGTCCTGACTTTC.